This T cell receptor (beta chain) was recovered during a study of early T cells in non-severe SARS-CoV-2 infection. TCRdb called the 5' RACE reads again in MiXCR, with one record for every CDR3 protein. The sample includes around 50,000 distinct CDR3 sequences, 11% of them seen just once. The CDR3 sequence is 16 residues long. Germline-derived CDR1 and CDR2 are SGHAT and FQDESV (reference sequence). The V gene end was trimmed by 7 bases and the J gene end by 0 bases; junction bases not matched to a gene: 8. The source is an adult who was a healthcare worker with PCR-confirmed SARS-CoV-2 infection or an uninfected control (not recorded which). Sequenced input: whole blood. J is TRBJ2-2 and V is TRBV11-1; 7 nucleotides agree with TRBD2. CDR3 sequence reads: CASKRLRGANTGELFF. DNA for the CDR3: TGTGCCAGCAAGAGGTTACGGGGGGCGAACACCGGGGAGCTGTTTTTT.